In this sample, the clone carrying this T cell receptor beta chain turned up a few times. The data were taken from a study of blood T cells in healthy people across ages. Trimming stripped 6 bases from V and 5 bases from J, with 10 bases between. This CDR3 is built from 11 residues. Germline-derived CDR1 and CDR2 are DFQATT and SNEGSKA (reference sequence). A second PCR of 7 to 11 cycles used a sample-barcoded 5' primer and a J-beta primer mix. Every sample produced at least 2.5 million CDR3-containing paired-end reads. Each CDR3 protein is one row after TCRdb ran MiXCR on the 5' RACE reads. The profile shows some 800,000 distinct CDR3 sequences, roughly 25% of them singletons. The sample was also linked to a second study, of T cells of mothers and their children. Turning to that study: The M1S primer of the second PCR added sample barcodes and 2-4 random nucleotides. Related and unrelated pairs show similar shaping of TCR recombination output by thymic selection. Slightly higher, non-significant overlap characterized related mother-child pairs relative to unrelated pairs.

The sample was blood. This sequence joins TRBV20-1 and TRBJ1-2; D ambiguous. The source of this sequence is a boy aged 5 to 17 in good health. CDR3 loop: CSASDLYGYTF. The CDR3 DNA sequence: TGCAGTGCCAGTGATCTGTATGGCTACACCTTC.